The T cell receptor beta chain under discussion was sequenced for a study of CD8 T cells in Susac syndrome. Findings and limits, study-wide: The study recognized that its TCR sequencing and HLA analysis covered a relatively small number of individuals.

Per the germline V gene, CDR1 is DFQATT and CDR2 is SNEGSKA (reference sequence). CDR3 length: 11 residues. The V gene lost 6 bases and the J gene lost 4 bases, with 9 bases spanning the gap. TEMRA cells were FACS-enriched, with CD8+ and CD4+ T cells isolated negatively. RNA in amounts of roughly 0.5 to 1 ug was reverse transcribed with random hexamers. The method of amplification for TCR beta CDR3 was immunoSEQ multiplex PCR, covering 54 Vbeta and 13 Jbeta. TCRdb redid the calling of the immunoSEQ multiplex PCR reads with MiXCR, one entry per CDR3 protein. The table lists about 400,000 distinct CDR3 sequences, around 83% of them singletons. This clonotype was counted a few times. Its antigen is unidentified.

This TCR derives from a human donor with multiple sclerosis. The chain carries TRBV20-1 and TRBJ1-1; D is uncertain. Sequences were obtained from CD8+ T cells from PBMCs. CDR3 in DNA: TGCAGTGCCTTAGGTGGCACTGAAGCTTTCTTT. Translating it yields CSALGGTEAFF.